A single sample is the source of the 4 T cell receptor beta chains below, sequenced in a study of persistence of HIV-infected CD4 T cells. No antigen is known for these receptors. Stimulation used around 10 ug/mL lysate from CMV-infected fibroblasts. Memory cells lacking CD40L and CD69 with high CD45RO were sorted. The immunoSEQ assay was version 4, run in survey mode. Here immunoSEQ multiplex PCR was the method, and the copy in TCRdb shows in-frame clones only, minus some. The repertoire holds approximately 31,000 clones, 80% to 90% seen once, with 0.86% in the top ten. Sequencing used CD4+ T cells sorted from PBMCs after roughly 18-hour stimulation, obtained from a patient who received antiretroviral therapy. The receptors stem from an adult man with HIV who was CMV-seropositive.

The chain carries TRBV5-1 and TRBJ2-2; the match to TRBD1 covers 7 bases. Germline assignment: CDR1 SGHRS and CDR2 YFSETQ. The CDR3 runs 15 residues. J gave up 1 base and V 5 bases, and 5 bases lay outside the gene matches. DNA of the CDR3: TGCGCCAGCAGGCCCGGGACAGAGAACACCGGGGAGCTGTTTTTT. This gives the protein CASRPGTENTGELFF.

The chain has TRBV9 and TRBJ1-2; possible D gene TRBD1, 6 bases. Trimming left V 3 bases short and J 8 bases short, with 14 bases between. Germline V gene lookup returns CDR1 SGDLS and CDR2 YYNGEE. This CDR3 spans 13 amino acids. This CDR3 reads CASSAAGGRGYTF. For the CDR3, the DNA is TGTGCCAGCAGCGCAGCCGGGGGGCGAGGCTACACCTTC.

The chain recombines TRBV6-2 or TRBV6-3 with TRBJ2-5; D perhaps matches TRBD2 (6 bases). The CDR3 loop spans 15 amino acids. Germline V CDR1 and CDR2: MNHEY, SVGEGT. V lost 2 bases to trimming and J lost 3 bases, with 13 bases between them. This chain's CDR3 is CASSYRLAQEETQYF. In DNA form, the CDR3 reads TGTGCCAGCAGTTACCGGCTAGCGCAAGAAGAGACCCAGTACTTC.

For the CDR3, the DNA is TGTGCCAGTAGCGGGGGACTAGCGTTGGGTTGGAACACCGGGGAGCTGTTTTTT. This gives the protein CASSGGLALGWNTGELFF. The rearrangement links TRBV19 to TRBJ2-2; TRBD2 matches 10 bases. The CDR3 sequence is 18 residues long. The V and J ends lost 6 bases and 1 base, in that order; junction bases with no gene match: 11. Germline V gives CDR1 LNHDA, CDR2 SQIVND (reference sequence).